The 19 T cell receptor beta chains listed next were all sequenced from one sample in a study of lymphopenia after photon versus proton radiotherapy. Assay: immunoSEQ multiplex PCR; the TCRdb copy retains only in-frame clones and omits some. The sample consists of 150,000 to 200,000 clones, less than 90% of them appearing once. This material consisted of peripheral blood, taken from a patient treated with photon-based radiotherapy. Receptors originate from a man aged 45-65 years with gastric cancer.

This chain joins TRBV12-5 and TRBJ1-1; D unclear. The CDR3 spans 13 residues. The germline gives CDR1 LGHNT, CDR2 FRNRAP. Between the trimmed V and J ends, which lost 2 bases and 1 base, there was a span of 5 bases. Written as DNA, the CDR3 is TGTGCTAGTGGTTTGTTTGAGAACACTGAAGCTTTCTTT. Translated, it gives CASGLFENTEAFF. Full variable domain (outside the CDR3, taken from reference TRBV12-5 and TRBJ1-1): DARVTQTPRHKVTEMGQEVTMRCQPILGHNTVFWYRQTMMQGLELLAYFRNRAPLDDSGMPKDRFSAEMPDATLATLKIQPSEPRDSAVYFCASGLFENTEAFFGQGTRLTVV.

The chain is built from TRBV10-3 and TRBJ2-1; 12 bases match TRBD2. V lost 6 bases to trimming and J lost 8 bases; unmatched junction nucleotides: 11. The germline gives CDR1 ENHRY, CDR2 SYGVKD. This CDR3 is 16 amino acids long. CDR3 protein: CAISGTASGRGDEQFF. The DNA of the CDR3 is TGTGCCATCAGCGGGACGGCTAGCGGGAGGGGCGATGAGCAGTTCTTC.

The V call is TRBV7-2, the J call TRBJ1-1, with D perhaps matching TRBD1 (5 bases). The CDR3 totals 15 residues. The germline CDR1 and CDR2 sequences are SGHTA and FQGNSA. V dropped 5 bases and J dropped 4 bases, with 17 bases sitting between them. The CDR3 sequence is CASSPSRDVGTEAFF. The CDR3 bases are TGTGCCAGCAGCCCCTCGCGGGACGTTGGCACTGAAGCTTTCTTT. The whole variable domain, remainder taken from reference TRBV7-2 and TRBJ1-1, is GAGVSQSPSNKVTEKGKDVELRCDPISGHTALYWYRQSLGQGLEFLIYFQGNSAPDKSGLPSDRFSAERTGGSVSTLTIQRTQQEDSAVYLCASSPSRDVGTEAFFGQGTRLTVV.

The rearrangement links TRBV28 to TRBJ1-2; 7 bases match TRBD1. This CDR3 is built from 17 residues. CDR1 is MDHEN and CDR2 is SYDVKM in the germline V gene. Unmatched junction bases numbered 18, after V lost 5 bases and J lost 6 bases. CDR3: CASSGDRVSDPRNGYTF. The CDR3, as DNA: TGTGCCAGCAGTGGCGACAGGGTGTCTGATCCACGGAATGGCTACACCTTC.

The CDR3: CAISEVAGAYEQYF. CDR3 nucleotides: TGTGCCATCAGTGAGGTAGCGGGAGCCTACGAGCAGTACTTC. The chain couples TRBV10-3 to TRBJ2-7; 9 bases map to TRBD2. The V gene end was trimmed by 2 bases and the J gene end by 2 bases; junction bases not matched to a gene: 1. The CDR3 loop spans 14 amino acids. Germline CDR1 ENHRY, CDR2 SYGVKD.

V and J are TRBV15 and TRBJ2-2, with 8 bases aligning to TRBD1. CDR1 LNHNV and CDR2 YYDKDF come from the germline V gene (reference sequence). The CDR3 runs 14 residues. Trimming cost V 6 bases and J 3 bases; bases outside gene matches: 3. This CDR3 is CATRGQDHTGELFF. Written as DNA, the CDR3 is TGTGCCACCAGGGGACAGGATCACACCGGGGAGCTGTTTTTT.

The chain employs TRBV28 and TRBJ1-5; TRBD1 is a possible D gene (5 bases). Trimming removed 6 bases from V and 4 bases from J, with 16 bases in between. CDR3 length: 15 amino acids. Germline-derived CDR1 and CDR2 are MDHEN and SYDVKM. This chain's CDR3 is CASRGGRRRNQPQHF. CDR3 coding DNA: TGTGCCAGCAGGGGGGGACGGAGGAGAAATCAGCCCCAGCATTTT. Filled out from reference TRBV28 and TRBJ1-5, the complete variable domain reads DVKVTQSSRYLVKRTGEKVFLECVQDMDHENMFWYRQDPGLGLRLIYFSYDVKMKEKGDIPEGYSVSREKKERFSLILESASTNQTSMYLCASRGGRRRNQPQHFGDGTRLSIL.

The V and J genes are TRBV12-5 and TRBJ1-2; 9 bases agree with TRBD1. Germline V lookup: CDR1 LGHNT, CDR2 FRNRAP. The CDR3 sequence is 16 residues long. The junction had 14 bases not matched to a gene; V was cut back by 4 bases and J by 8 bases. The CDR3 sequence: CASGSVGGDRVRGYTF. The CDR3 DNA sequence: TGTGCTAGTGGTTCCGTTGGGGGGGACAGGGTACGAGGCTACACCTTC.

The CDR3 sequence: CASGLGRAETQYF. The CDR3 nucleotides are TGTGCTAGTGGTTTGGGTCGCGCAGAGACCCAGTACTTC. The chain employs TRBV12-5 and TRBJ2-5; no definite D call. V was cut by 1 base and J by 4 bases, with 7 bases left in between. This CDR3 has 13 residues. Germline V gene sequence: CDR1 LGHNT, CDR2 FRNRAP.

CDR3 DNA: TGTGCCAGCAGCTCAACAGGGTTGGAGACCCAGTACTTC. It is translated as CASSSTGLETQYF. The chain combines TRBV7-6 with TRBJ2-5; a weak D match, TRBD1 (6 bases). Trimming took off 4 bases at V and 5 bases at J, with 11 bases between the two ends. Germline V lookup: CDR1 SGHVS, CDR2 FNYEAQ. The length of the CDR3 is 13 residues.

The count of this clone is one. The V and J genes are TRBV7-8 and TRBJ2-1; D is ambiguous. The V end was cut by 0 bases, the J end by 2 bases, with 5 bases between. This CDR3 has 14 amino acids. CDR1 is SGHVS, CDR2 FQNEAQ, per germline. The CDR3 spells CASSLAATYNEQFF. In nucleotides, the CDR3 is TGTGCCAGCAGCTTAGCGGCCACCTACAATGAGCAGTTCTTC.

The chain recombines TRBV5-8 with TRBJ1-2; D is unclear. CDR3 length: 12 amino acids. Germline-derived CDR1 and CDR2 are SGHTS and YDEGEE. The V gene lost 0 bases and the J gene lost 14 bases, with 14 bases spanning the gap. The CDR3 DNA reads TGTGCCAGCAGCTTGGGGCCCACTCTCTCGACCTTC. It translates to CASSLGPTLSTF.

The chain is built from TRBV19 and TRBJ2-1; D is perhaps TRBD1 (6 bases). Per germline, CDR1 LNHDA and CDR2 SQIVND (reference sequence). The ends were cut back, 6 bases at V and 5 bases at J, with 11 bases in the middle. The CDR3 is made up of 13 amino acids. CDR3 amino acids: CASSPGHNNEQFF. The CDR3 coding sequence is TGTGCCAGTAGCCCGGGACACAACAATGAGCAGTTCTTC.

This chain connects TRBV29-1 to TRBJ1-2; 8 bases agree with TRBD1. This CDR3 spans 14 amino acids. J was trimmed by 4 bases and V by 4 bases; bases with no gene match: 8. Germline V gene sequence: CDR1 SQVTM, CDR2 ANQGSEA. The CDR3 bases are TGCAGCGTTGTGGGGACAGGAAAACTCTATGGCTACACCTTC. This encodes CSVVGTGKLYGYTF.

The chain has TRBV30 and TRBJ1-1, with D maybe TRBD1 (6 bases). Germline V CDR1 and CDR2: GTSNPN, SVGIG (reference sequence). The CDR3 is 15 amino acids. The V end lost 3 bases, the J end lost 4 bases, and 18 bases lay between the germline ends. The CDR3 loop reads CAWRTRGARSTEAFF. In DNA, the CDR3 is TGTGCCTGGAGGACTCGGGGGGCGCGGAGCACTGAAGCTTTCTTT.

This rearrangement joins TRBV30 to TRBJ2-5, with D possibly being TRBD1 (5 bases). CDR3 length: 15 amino acids. Germline CDR1 GTSNPN, CDR2 SVGIG (reference sequence). Trimming took 2 bases from V and 4 from J, leaving 17 bases between them. The CDR3 DNA reads TGTGCCTGGAGTTTAGGGGATGTGTATGGAGAGACCCAGTACTTC. Protein product: CAWSLGDVYGETQYF. Together with reference TRBV30 and TRBJ2-5, the CDR3 gives the full variable domain: SQTIHQWPATLVQPVGSPLSLECTVEGTSNPNLYWYRQAAGRGLQLLFYSVGIGQISSEVPQNLSASRPQDRQFILSSKKLLLSDSGFYLCAWSLGDVYGETQYFGPGTRLLVL.

The count of this clone is one. The chain uses TRBV5-1 and TRBJ1-3; D remains ambiguous. Trimming cost V 0 bases and J 4 bases, with 11 bases left between them. This CDR3 spans 15 amino acids. Germline V lookup: CDR1 SGHRS, CDR2 YFSETQ. CDR3 sequence reads: CASSLDLGRGNTIYF. The CDR3 DNA is TGCGCCAGCAGCTTGGACCTCGGCCGAGGAAACACCATATATTTT.

This clone was observed a few times. The chain uses TRBV18 and TRBJ1-5; D perhaps matches TRBD1 (5 bases). The CDR3 runs to 13 residues. Per the germline V gene, CDR1 is KGHSH and CDR2 is LQKENI. V lost 3 bases to trimming and J lost 8 bases, with 11 bases between them. CDR3 loop: CASSPSQGEPQHF. CDR3 nucleotides: TGTGCCAGCTCACCCTCGCAGGGAGAGCCCCAGCATTTT.

The chain links TRBV2 to TRBJ1-4; D unclear. The CDR3 contains 14 residues. The germline gives CDR1 SNHLY, CDR2 FYNNEI. The V end lost 5 bases, the J end lost 10 bases, and 17 bases lay between the germline ends. Here the CDR3 reads CASSPSGFEGKLFF. CDR3 bases: TGTGCCAGCAGTCCCTCGGGGTTCGAAGGAAAACTGTTTTTT.